This paragraph covers one T cell receptor beta chain sequence. Profiled with immunoSEQ multiplex PCR; TCRdb holds only in-frame clones, not every one. The sample holds 45,000 to 60,000 clones, approximately 85% seen once. The data stem from a study of PD-L1 blockade in urothelial cancer. Specified time point: pretreatment peripheral blood. Trimming cost V 2 bases and J 8 bases, with 9 bases left between them. Germline assignment: CDR1 MNHNS and CDR2 SASEGT. The length of the CDR3 is 13 residues. V and J are TRBV6-1 and TRBJ1-4, with unresolved D. The source was PBMCs, collected around atezolizumab (anti-PD-L1) treatment. The source of this sequence is a man in his 70s with urothelial cancer. This chain's CDR3 is CASSEYTGEKLFF. In nucleotides, the CDR3 is TGTGCCAGCAGTGAATACACGGGGGAAAAACTGTTTTTT.